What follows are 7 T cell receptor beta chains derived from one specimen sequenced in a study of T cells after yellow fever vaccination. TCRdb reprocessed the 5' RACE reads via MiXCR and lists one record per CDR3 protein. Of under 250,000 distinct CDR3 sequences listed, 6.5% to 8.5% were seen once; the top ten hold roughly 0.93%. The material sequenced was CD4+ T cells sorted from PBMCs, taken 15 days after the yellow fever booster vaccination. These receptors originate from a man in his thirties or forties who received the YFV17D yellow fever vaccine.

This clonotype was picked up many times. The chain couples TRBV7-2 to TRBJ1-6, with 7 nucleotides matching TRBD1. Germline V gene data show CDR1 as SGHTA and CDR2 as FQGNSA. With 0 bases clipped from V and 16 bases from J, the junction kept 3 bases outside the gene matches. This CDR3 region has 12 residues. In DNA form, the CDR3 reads TGTGCCAGCAGCTTAGCTTCGACAGGGCTCCACTTT. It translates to CASSLASTGLHF.

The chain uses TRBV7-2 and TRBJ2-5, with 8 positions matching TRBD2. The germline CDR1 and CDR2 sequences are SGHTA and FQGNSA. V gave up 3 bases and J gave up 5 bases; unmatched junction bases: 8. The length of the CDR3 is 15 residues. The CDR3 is CASSLTGGRRETQYF. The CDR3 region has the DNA TGTGCCAGCAGCTTGACGGGCGGGAGGCGGGAGACCCAGTACTTC. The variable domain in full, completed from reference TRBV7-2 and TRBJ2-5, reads GAGVSQSPSNKVTEKGKDVELRCDPISGHTALYWYRQSLGQGLEFLIYFQGNSAPDKSGLPSDRFSAERTGGSVSTLTIQRTQQEDSAVYLCASSLTGGRRETQYFGPGTRLLVL.

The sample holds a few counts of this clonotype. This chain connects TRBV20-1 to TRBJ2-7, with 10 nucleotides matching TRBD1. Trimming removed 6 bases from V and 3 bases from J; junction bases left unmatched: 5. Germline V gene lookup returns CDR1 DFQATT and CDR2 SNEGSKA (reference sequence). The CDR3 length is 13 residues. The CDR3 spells CSATRDRGYEQYF. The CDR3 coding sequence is TGCAGTGCAACCCGGGACAGGGGCTACGAGCAGTACTTC.

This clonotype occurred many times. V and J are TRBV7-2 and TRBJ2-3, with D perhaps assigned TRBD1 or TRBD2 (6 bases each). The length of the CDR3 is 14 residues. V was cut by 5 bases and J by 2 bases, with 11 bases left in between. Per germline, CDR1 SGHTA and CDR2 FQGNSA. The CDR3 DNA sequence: TGTGCCAGCAGCCAATCGGGGGCCACAGATACGCAGTATTTT. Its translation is CASSQSGATDTQYF.

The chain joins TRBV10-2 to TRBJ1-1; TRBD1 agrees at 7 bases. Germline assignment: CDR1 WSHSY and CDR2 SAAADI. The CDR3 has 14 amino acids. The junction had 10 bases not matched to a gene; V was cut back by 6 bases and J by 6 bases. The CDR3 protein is CASREGAKVSEAFF. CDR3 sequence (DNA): TGCGCCAGCAGGGAGGGGGCCAAAGTCTCTGAAGCTTTCTTT.

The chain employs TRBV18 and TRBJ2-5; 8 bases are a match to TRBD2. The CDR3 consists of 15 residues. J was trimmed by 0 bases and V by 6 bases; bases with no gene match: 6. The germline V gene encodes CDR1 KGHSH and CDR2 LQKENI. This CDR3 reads CASSPGGGHQETQYF. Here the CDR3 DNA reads TGTGCCAGCTCCCCCGGGGGGGGTCACCAAGAGACCCAGTACTTC.

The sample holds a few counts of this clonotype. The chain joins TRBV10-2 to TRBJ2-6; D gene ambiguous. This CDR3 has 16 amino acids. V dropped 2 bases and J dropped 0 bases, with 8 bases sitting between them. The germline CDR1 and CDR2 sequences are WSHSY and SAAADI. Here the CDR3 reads CASSETRSSGANVLTF. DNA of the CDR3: TGCGCCAGCAGTGAGACCCGGAGCTCTGGGGCCAACGTCCTGACTTTC.